This paragraph reports one TCR beta chain. These data originate in a study of spatial heterogeneity in lung cancer. MiXCR, applied by TCRdb to the 5' RACE reads, yields one record per CDR3 protein. The data hold 5,200 or so distinct CDR3 sequences, with about a quarter observed a single time. V shed 6 bases, J shed 3 bases, and the junction held 10 bases outside the gene matches. Germline values: CDR1 LNHDA, CDR2 SQIVND (reference sequence). This CDR3 spans 18 amino acids. This sample's time point: sample taken at primary tumor resection. Sequencing was performed on whole RNA extracted from tumor and nontumor lung tissue, or from frozen PBMC, and the material was left unsorted.

The sequence came from a male donor with early-stage non-small cell lung cancer. Source: PBMCs, taken at surgery. The chain carries TRBV19 and TRBJ2-1; 14 bases fit TRBD2. CDR3 sequence reads: CASSPAGTSGGIYNEQFF. CDR3 nucleotides: TGTGCCAGTAGCCCAGCGGGGACTAGCGGGGGAATCTACAATGAGCAGTTCTTC.